These T cell receptor beta chains were read from a single sample in a study of patients and donors after allogeneic stem cell transplantation. TCRdb itself ran the RT-PCR reads through MiXCR, one entry per CDR3 protein. The profile covers a few hundred thousand distinct CDR3 sequences, with approximately 14% appearing a single time and under 14% taken by the ten largest. Sequenced input: blood, either unsorted or a sorted T cell fraction (not recorded which). These receptor sequences come from a human donor who was either an allogeneic HSCT recipient or a stem cell or donor lymphocyte infusion donor (not recorded which). It is not recorded whose cells these are; they may come from a transplant donor. The conserved cysteine and the conserved F or W are not part of the CDR3 here. The D gene is left open where the match is weak.

v_call,j_call,d_call,cdr3_aa
TRBV11-1,TRBJ1-6,-,ASSLAARQNSPLH
TRBV6-2/TRBV6-3,TRBJ2-3,TRBD2,ASSPSGTSRVDTQY
TRBV19,TRBJ1-1,TRBD1,ASKPQGLDTEAF
TRBV29-1,TRBJ2-2,-,SIYRDIYTGELF
TRBV3-1,TRBJ2-2,TRBD1,ASSQGDRARGTGELF
TRBV5-1,TRBJ1-1,TRBD1,ASRPTGLNTEAF
TRBV7-2,TRBJ2-1,-,ASSLVVGSSSYNEQF
TRBV15,TRBJ1-5,-,ATSREEVRPQH
TRBV7-9,TRBJ2-3,TRBD1,ASSSGQGSDTQY
TRBV29-1,TRBJ1-5,TRBD1,SVLTGASNQPQH
TRBV5-4,TRBJ1-1,-,ASSLEGRVGASLAF
TRBV20-1,TRBJ2-3,-,SARDVVRGDTNTQY
TRBV3-1,TRBJ1-3,-,ASSQSAGYGNTIY
TRBV27,TRBJ2-3,-,ASAQGRPSTDTQY
TRBV6-1,TRBJ1-1,-,ASSEGMLVLNTEAF
TRBV6-1,TRBJ2-7,-,ASRGLRTPSSYEQY
TRBV7-6,TRBJ2-2,-,ASSRPDYRGTGELF
TRBV5-1,TRBJ2-2,-,ASSLDSRTGELF
TRBV5-1,TRBJ2-2,TRBD1,ASSESGGMAGELF
TRBV12-3/TRBV12-4,TRBJ1-1,-,ASSLVRGEAF
TRBV19,TRBJ2-1,TRBD2,ASSIDGGTRANEQF
TRBV4-2,TRBJ2-7,TRBD2,ASSQDYPGTSGFTYEQY
TRBV12-3/TRBV12-4,TRBJ2-7,-,ASSQNREKDNEQY
TRBV6-5,TRBJ1-1,-,ASRYGQLMNTEAF
TRBV4-1,TRBJ2-4,-,ASSQLEPKNIQY
TRBV5-4,TRBJ2-7,TRBD2,ASSRGLAGGTYEQY
TRBV12-5,TRBJ2-3,-,ASGLGQGPSDTQY
TRBV2,TRBJ1-4,-,ASRQDYNEKLF
TRBV10-3,TRBJ2-1,TRBD2,ATLTSGNNEQF
TRBV6-5,TRBJ1-5,-,ASSYGVPSNQPQH
TRBV5-1,TRBJ1-1,TRBD1,ASSPSGQGNTEAF
TRBV3-1,TRBJ1-1,-,ASSQVRGNEAF
TRBV20-1,TRBJ2-5,-,SASTLRGVTQY
TRBV12-3/TRBV12-4,TRBJ2-1,TRBD2,ASSLAGRGGEF
TRBV7-2,TRBJ2-7,-,ASSLAVHEQY
TRBV7-8,TRBJ2-7,-,ASSLEGNHEQY
TRBV25-1,TRBJ1-2,-,ASRGVGVWSDGYT
TRBV30,TRBJ1-2,-,AWSSERYGYT
TRBV29-1,TRBJ2-6,-,SLRDSWGRES
TRBV1,TRBJ2-7,-,TSSLGTSGGPFEQY
TRBV15,TRBJ2-5,-,ATSRDPGRETQY
TRBV3-1,TRBJ1-5,-,ASSQDGVGIQPQH
TRBV5-1,TRBJ1-1,-,ASSLAVPRIEAF
TRBV20-1,TRBJ2-7,TRBD2,SARDLPRLAATYEQY
TRBV5-1,TRBJ2-3,-,ASSLRRGSGDTQY
TRBV6-1,TRBJ2-4,-,ASSPSGALAKNIQY
TRBV10-3,TRBJ1-2,-,AISDKGLMDGYT
TRBV5-6,TRBJ2-1,TRBD2,ASSLAAGVYNEQF
TRBV7-2,TRBJ1-2,-,ASSLEGREGVGYT